This T cell receptor (beta chain) was observed in a study of metastatic and nonmetastatic thyroid tumors. MiXCR was used by TCRdb to re-call the PCR reads. The table records under 50,000 clones, roughly 28% of them present only once. The CDR3 spans 15 residues. Germline V CDR1 and CDR2: SNHLY, FYNNEI. The ends were cut back, 6 bases at V and 1 base at J, with 15 bases in the middle. Treatment of any kind had been given to no patient before thyroid surgery. The J gene is TRBJ1-1, the V gene TRBV2, with a weak D call TRBD1 (6 bases). Sequenced input: blood. The receptor was isolated from a male donor with papillary thyroid cancer or a benign thyroid nodule (not recorded which). Some clones in this sample may be carry-over from other donors' samples. CDR3 in amino acids: CASSGGRVSNTEAFF. The DNA for the CDR3 is TGTGCCAGCAGCGGGGGCAGGGTATCGAACACTGAAGCTTTCTTT.